This TCR beta chain was obtained from a study of OX40 agonist ivuxolimab in advanced cancers. Study background: Dose-escalation patients' cancers were hepatocellular carcinoma, melanoma, renal cell or head and neck cancer. Overall study results and limits: CD8+ T cells showed, on average, more clonal expansion than CD4+ cells.

TCRdb's table, derived via immunoSEQ multiplex PCR, lists solely in-frame clones and lacks some. The sample contains about 92,000 clones, roughly 93% of which appear only once. A remark on this clone: Its antigen is still unknown. Other nucleotide sequences in the sample specify the same CDR3.

The CDR3 spans 13 residues. Germline CDR1 reads SGHRS; CDR2 reads YFSETQ. V was pared by 0 bases and J by 5 bases, with 1 base of the junction left unmatched. The sequence was collected from an adult with an advanced solid tumor such as melanoma, head and neck, liver or kidney cancer. Sequenced material: CD4+ or CD8+ T cells sorted from blood, taken in a trial of the OX40 agonist ivuxolimab. This sequence joins TRBV5-1 and TRBJ2-5; TRBD2 matches 7 bases. CDR3 DNA: TGCGCCAGCAGCTTGGGGGGAGGGGAGACCCAGTACTTC. Its translation is CASSLGGGETQYF. The full variable domain, rest sourced from reference TRBV5-1 and TRBJ2-5, is KAGVTQTPRYLIKTRGQQVTLSCSPISGHRSVSWYQQTPGQGLQFLFEYFSETQRNKGNFPGRFSGRQFSNSRSEMNVSTLELGDSALYLCASSLGGGETQYFGPGTRLLVL.